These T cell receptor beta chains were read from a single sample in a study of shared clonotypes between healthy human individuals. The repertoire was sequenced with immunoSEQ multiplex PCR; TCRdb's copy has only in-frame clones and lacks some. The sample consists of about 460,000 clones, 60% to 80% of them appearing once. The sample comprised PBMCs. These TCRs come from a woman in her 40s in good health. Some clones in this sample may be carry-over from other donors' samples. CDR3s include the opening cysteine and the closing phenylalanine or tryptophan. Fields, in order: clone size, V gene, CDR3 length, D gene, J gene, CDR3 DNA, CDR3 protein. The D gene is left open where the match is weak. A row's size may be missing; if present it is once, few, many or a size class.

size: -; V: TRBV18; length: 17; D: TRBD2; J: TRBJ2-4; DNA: TGTGCCAGCTCCCCCGGACTAGCGGGAGCGGGAGAAAACATTCAGTACTTC; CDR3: CASSPGLAGAGENIQYF
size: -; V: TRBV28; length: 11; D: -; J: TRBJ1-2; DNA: TGTGCCTCCCAACAGGGATATGGCTACACCTTC; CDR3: CASQQGYGYTF
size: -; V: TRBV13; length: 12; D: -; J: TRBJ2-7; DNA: TGTGCCAGCAGCTTACAAAGGGGTGGGCAGTACTTC; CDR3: CASSLQRGGQYF
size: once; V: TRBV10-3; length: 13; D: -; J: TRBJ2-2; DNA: TGTGCCATCAGCCCCATGGAGGGCGGGGAGCTGTTTTTT; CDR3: CAISPMEGGELFF
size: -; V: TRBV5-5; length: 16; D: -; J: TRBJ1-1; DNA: TGTGCCAGCAGCTTGGCCGCGCGGCAGGGTGTTTCTGAAGCTTTCTTT; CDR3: CASSLAARQGVSEAFF
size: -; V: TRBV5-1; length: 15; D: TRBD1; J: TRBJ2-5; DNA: TGCGCCAGCAGCTTAATGCCAGGGGGCCAAGAGACCCAGTACTTC; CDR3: CASSLMPGGQETQYF
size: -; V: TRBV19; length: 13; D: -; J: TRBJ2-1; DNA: TGTGCCAGTAGTATACTGCAGAACAATGAGCAGTTCTTC; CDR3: CASSILQNNEQFF
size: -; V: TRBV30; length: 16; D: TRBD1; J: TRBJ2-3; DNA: TGTGCCTGGAGTGCAGGGACAGGGGGCGGCACAGATACGCAGTATTTT; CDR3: CAWSAGTGGGTDTQYF
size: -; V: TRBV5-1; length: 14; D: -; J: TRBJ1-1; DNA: TGCGCCAGCAGCTCCCTCCCAGGGAACACTGAAGCTTTCTTT; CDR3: CASSSLPGNTEAFF
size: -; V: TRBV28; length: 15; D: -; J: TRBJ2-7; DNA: TGTGCCAGCAGTTTCGCCAGGACGACGTCCTACGAGCAGTACTTC; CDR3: CASSFARTTSYEQYF
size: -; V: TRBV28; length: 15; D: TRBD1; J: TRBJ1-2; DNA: TGTGCCAGCAGTTCAGGGGACAGCCTTAACTATGGCTACACCTTC; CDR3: CASSSGDSLNYGYTF
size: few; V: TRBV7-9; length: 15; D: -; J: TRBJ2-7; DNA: TGTGCCAGCAGCCGTGAGGGGGGAGGCCCCTACGAGCAGTACTTC; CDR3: CASSREGGGPYEQYF
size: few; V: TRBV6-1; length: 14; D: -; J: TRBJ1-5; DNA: TGTGCCAGCAGTGAGTCAGGCCGGGCCGGGCCCCAGCATTTT; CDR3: CASSESGRAGPQHF
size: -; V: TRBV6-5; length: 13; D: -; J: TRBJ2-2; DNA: TGTGCCAGCAGTTACTCGACAGGCGGGGAGCTGTTTTTT; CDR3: CASSYSTGGELFF
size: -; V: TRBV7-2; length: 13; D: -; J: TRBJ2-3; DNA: TGTGCCAGCAGCTTAATCGATACAGATACGCAGTATTTT; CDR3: CASSLIDTDTQYF
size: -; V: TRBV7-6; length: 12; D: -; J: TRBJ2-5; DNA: TGTGCCAGCAGCGGCAGGGAGGAGACCCAGTACTTC; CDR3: CASSGREETQYF
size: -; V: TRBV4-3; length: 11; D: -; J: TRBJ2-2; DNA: TGCGCCAGCAGCCAATTAGGGGAGCTGTTTTTT; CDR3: CASSQLGELFF
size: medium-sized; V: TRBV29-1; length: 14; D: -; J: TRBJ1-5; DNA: TGCAGCGTAGCCACGGACATTAGCAATCAGCCCCAGCATTTT; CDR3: CSVATDISNQPQHF
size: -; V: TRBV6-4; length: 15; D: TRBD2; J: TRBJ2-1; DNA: TGTGCCAGCAGCGCAGAGCGGGGATTCTACAATGAGCAGTTCTTC; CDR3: CASSAERGFYNEQFF
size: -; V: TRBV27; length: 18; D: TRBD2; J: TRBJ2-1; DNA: TGTGCCAGCAGTTTGTACACCACATTAATAGCGGGAGGAGGTGAGCAGTTCTTC; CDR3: CASSLYTTLIAGGGEQFF
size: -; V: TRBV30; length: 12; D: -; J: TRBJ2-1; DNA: TGTGCCTGGAGTGTTCGATACAATGAGCAGTTCTTC; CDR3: CAWSVRYNEQFF
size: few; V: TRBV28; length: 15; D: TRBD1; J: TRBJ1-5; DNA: TGTGCCAGCAGTTTAGTCGACAGGGATCTCCAGCCCCAGCATTTT; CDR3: CASSLVDRDLQPQHF
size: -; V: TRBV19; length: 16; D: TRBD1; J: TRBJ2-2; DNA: TGTGCCAGTAGTATAGCGGCAGGGGGCTCTGTCAGGGAGCTGTTTTTT; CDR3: CASSIAAGGSVRELFF
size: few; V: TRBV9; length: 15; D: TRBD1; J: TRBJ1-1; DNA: TGTGCCAGCAGCGCCCTGGACAGGGGATACACTGAAGCTTTCTTT; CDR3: CASSALDRGYTEAFF
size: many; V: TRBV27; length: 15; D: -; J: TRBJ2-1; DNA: TGTGCCAGCAAATATGGACTCGAAGTTTACAATGAGCAGTTCTTC; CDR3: CASKYGLEVYNEQFF
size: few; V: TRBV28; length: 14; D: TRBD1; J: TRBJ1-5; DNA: TGTGCCAGCACCGCGGGGACAGGGGGATCGCCCCAGCATTTT; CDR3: CASTAGTGGSPQHF
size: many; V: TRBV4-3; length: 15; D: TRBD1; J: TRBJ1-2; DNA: TGCGCCAGCAGCCAAGAGAGGACAGGAGTCTATGGCTACACCTTC; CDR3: CASSQERTGVYGYTF
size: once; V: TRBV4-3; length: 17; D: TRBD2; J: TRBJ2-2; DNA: TGCGCCAGCAGCCAGGGAATAGCGGGAGACTGGACCGGGGAGCTGTTTTTT; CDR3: CASSQGIAGDWTGELFF
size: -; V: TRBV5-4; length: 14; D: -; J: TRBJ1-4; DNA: TGTGCCAGCCGGAACAGGGCAACTAATGAAAAACTGTTTTTT; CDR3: CASRNRATNEKLFF
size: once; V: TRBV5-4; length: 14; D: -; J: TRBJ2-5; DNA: TGTGCCAGCAGCACTCGGACTAACCAAGAGACCCAGTACTTC; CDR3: CASSTRTNQETQYF
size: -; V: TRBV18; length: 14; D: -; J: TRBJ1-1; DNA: TGTGCCAGCTCACCAATCGGGGGGAACACTGAAGCTTTCTTT; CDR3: CASSPIGGNTEAFF
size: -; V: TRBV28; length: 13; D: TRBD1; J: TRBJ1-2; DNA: TGTGCCAGCAATGACAGGGGAGTCGGGGGCTACACCTTC; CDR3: CASNDRGVGGYTF
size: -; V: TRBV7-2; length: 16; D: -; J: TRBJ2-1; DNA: TGTGCCAGCAGCTTAGAGACGGCGGTTCCCTACAATGAGCAGTTCTTC; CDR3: CASSLETAVPYNEQFF
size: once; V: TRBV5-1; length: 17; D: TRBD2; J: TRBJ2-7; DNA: TGCGCCAGCAGCGCAGCCCCGACTAGCGGCGCCTCCTACGAGCAGTACTTC; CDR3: CASSAAPTSGASYEQYF
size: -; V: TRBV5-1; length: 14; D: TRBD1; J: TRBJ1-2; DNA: TGCGCCAGCAGCTCGACAGGGGGCGACTATGGCTACACCTTC; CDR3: CASSSTGGDYGYTF
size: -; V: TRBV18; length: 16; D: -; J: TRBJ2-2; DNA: TGTGCCAGCTCATCCACAGGTGTAATGAACACCGGGGAGCTGTTTTTT; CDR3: CASSSTGVMNTGELFF
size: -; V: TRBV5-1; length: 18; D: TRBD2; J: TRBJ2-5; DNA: TGCGCCAGCAGCTTGAACCCGACTAGCGGCATTACCCAAGAGACCCAGTACTTC; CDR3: CASSLNPTSGITQETQYF
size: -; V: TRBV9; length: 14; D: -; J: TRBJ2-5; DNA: TGTGCCAGCAGCGTAGGGACAGCCCTCGGGACCCAGTACTTC; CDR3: CASSVGTALGTQYF
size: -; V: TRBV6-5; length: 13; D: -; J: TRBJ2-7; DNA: TGTGCCAGCAGTTACACCAGCTCCTACGAGCAGTACTTC; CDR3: CASSYTSSYEQYF
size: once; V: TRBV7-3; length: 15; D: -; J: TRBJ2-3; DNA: TGTGCCAGCAGCTTAAATCCCTTCGGCACAGATACGCAGTATTTT; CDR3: CASSLNPFGTDTQYF
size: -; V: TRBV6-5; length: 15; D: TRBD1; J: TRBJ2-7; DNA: TGTGCCAGCAGTAAAGGGGGCTGGGTCTCAGACGAGCAGTACTTC; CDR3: CASSKGGWVSDEQYF
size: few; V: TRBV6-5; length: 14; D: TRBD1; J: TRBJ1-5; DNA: TGTGCCAGCAGGAGGGACAGGGGGCATCAGCCCCAGCATTTT; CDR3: CASRRDRGHQPQHF
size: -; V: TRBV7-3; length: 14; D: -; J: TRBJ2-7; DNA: TGTGCCAGCAGCTCCCAAGGGGGGGACTACGAGCAGTACTTC; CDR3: CASSSQGGDYEQYF
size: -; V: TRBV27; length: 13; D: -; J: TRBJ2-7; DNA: TGTGCCAGCAGTTCAGGGGCAACCTACGAGCAGTACTTC; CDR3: CASSSGATYEQYF
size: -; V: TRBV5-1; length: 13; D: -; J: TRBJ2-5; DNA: TGCGCCAGCAGGCCGGACAGCCAAGAGACCCAGTACTTC; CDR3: CASRPDSQETQYF
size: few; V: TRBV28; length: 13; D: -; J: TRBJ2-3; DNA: TGTGCCAGCACTCCGAGGACTACAGATACGCAGTATTTT; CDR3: CASTPRTTDTQYF
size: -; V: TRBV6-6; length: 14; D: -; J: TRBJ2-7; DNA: TGTGCCAGTAGCCCGGGTCCCGCGGTGTACGAGCAGTACTTC; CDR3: CASSPGPAVYEQYF
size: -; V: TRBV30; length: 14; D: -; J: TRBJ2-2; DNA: TGTGCCTGGAGGAGGTCGGGGTACACCGGGGAGCTGTTTTTT; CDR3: CAWRRSGYTGELFF
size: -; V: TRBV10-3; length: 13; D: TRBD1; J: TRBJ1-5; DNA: TGTGCCATCAGCGTGGGACAGGATCAGCCCCAGCATTTT; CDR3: CAISVGQDQPQHF
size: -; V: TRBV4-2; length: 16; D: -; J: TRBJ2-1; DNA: TGTGCCAGCAACCGCTACGGTTCGAGCTCCTACAATGAGCAGTTCTTC; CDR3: CASNRYGSSSYNEQFF